The rows below give T cell receptor beta chains drawn from one sample of a study of CD8+CD57+ T cells in acquired aplastic anemia. TCRdb reprocessed the reads via MiXCR and lists one record per CDR3 protein. The table shows over 150,000 distinct CDR3 sequences, with roughly three fifths occurring only once. The source material was sorted CD4+, CD8+, or CD8+CD57+ T cells (not recorded which) from PBMCs. These receptors came from a human donor with aplastic anemia. The conserved cysteine and the conserved F or W are not part of the CDR3 here.

CDR3 length,V gene,J gene,CDR3 protein
10,TRBV27,TRBJ2-1,AIRRAGNEQF
12,TRBV5-1,TRBJ2-7,ASGPGGAAYEQY
9,TRBV4-1,TRBJ2-7,ASRQEYEQY
17,TRBV14,TRBJ2-4,ASSPLGTSGGHPSGIQY
13,TRBV9,TRBJ2-7,ASSVAGGIIYEQY
11,TRBV2,TRBJ2-2,ASSDGVVGELF
10,TRBV5-4,TRBJ1-2,ASSLRDYGYT
14,TRBV15,TRBJ2-7,ATSRTSGRHSYEQY
15,TRBV20-1,TRBJ2-1,SCQSLRGGDTYNEQF
12,TRBV7-3,TRBJ1-2,ASSYLPGAHGYT
17,TRBV7-9,TRBJ2-3,ASSLSNDSGGMWTDTQY
11,TRBV2,TRBJ2-5,ASSQGEMGTQY